The following is a T cell receptor (beta chain) sequence with its context. No antigen is known for it. Base qualities are not recorded, but no much larger clone differs from it by a single base. In the ViraFEST assay, PBMC were stimulated with viral peptide pools, and TCR sequencing was then used to find antigen-specific CD4+ T cell clonotypes based on their expansion. After about 9 days of culture, CD4+ T cells were isolated with the EasySep CD4+ T cell isolation kit. Convalescent patients had PCR-confirmed SARS-CoV-2 infection between March and December 2020, before Alpha, Beta and Delta variants emerged in the United States. Roughly 1.9 million PBMC per well were cultured with 8.5 to 10 ug/ml peptides in IMDM containing approximately 4.5% human AB serum, around 10 IU/ml IL-2 and gentamicin. For the negative control culture condition, an HIV-1 Nef peptide pool was used. Half of the culture medium was replaced with fresh IL-2-containing medium on days 3 and 7. Each peptide stimulation condition was cultured in triplicate wells unless otherwise noted. PBMC were separated from whole blood using Ficoll-Paque Plus gradient centrifugation and were then either cryopreserved at -140C or used fresh. Genomic DNA was extracted from cultured CD4+ T cells with the QIAamp micro DNA kit.

Library preparation used the immunoSEQ multiplex PCR assay. DNA from the cultured, isolated CD4+ T cells was subjected to TCR beta CDR3 sequencing. In the source study's methods: Non-productive TCR sequences were discarded, and reads were trimmed to the CDR3 region, with only CDR3s of 7 or more amino acids retained. The MANAFEST web app was used to identify antigen-specific clonotypes by comparing expansion in peptide wells with expansion in reference cultures. For clones to be considered positive, expansion at FDR<0.05 versus reference and all other wells, an odds ratio above 5, and a frequency above 0.1% in two replicate wells were required. A clonotype was called cross-reactive if it was significantly expanded both in SARS-CoV-2 spike wells and in at least one common cold coronavirus spike condition. Levenshtein distance calculated with the stringdist R package was used to assess CDR3 similarity, and unrooted trees were constructed with ape in R 3.6.1. Sourced from immuneACCESS, this table was stored by TCRdb with only in-frame sequences that have V and J called. A share of the clones is absent; for the studies checked, an unresolved V gene accounts for under half, and the remainder has no known explanation. V, J and clone size reflect that table, while D and trimming were determined from the DNA. The sample table holds 70,000 or so clones, of which around 70% were seen once. Around 4.6% of the sample is taken by the ten largest.

This sample was taken from a study of vaccination effects on CD4 cells after COVID-19 (dated by TCRdb to between 2020 and 2023). Notes on the research overall: Each participant got two doses of an mRNA SARS-CoV-2 vaccine, either BNT162b2 or mRNA-1273. Pre-vaccine samples from a couple of convalescent patients were drawn 16 days and one week before the first dose, 142 and 148 days after COVID-19 diagnosis. In both COVID-19 convalescent patients and infection-naive vaccine recipients, the study compared SARS-CoV-2 spike-specific CD4+ TCR repertoires from before mRNA vaccination with those from after it. The full study included 9 to 10 COVID-19 convalescent patients and several SARS-CoV-2-naive healthy vaccine recipients. In the study, cultures from other donors were sequenced using the Oncomine TCR Beta short-read assay on an Illumina iSeq 100. What the research found in general, with its limitations: In convalescent patients, the post-vaccine spike-reactive repertoire consisted mainly of new vaccine-induced clones, largely distinct from infection-induced clones. Limitations of the study were the small number of convalescent patients and the absence of early post-infection timepoints. At late post-vaccination timepoints, both infection-induced and vaccine-induced clones showed marked clonal contraction, consistent with waning T cell responses.

The CDR3 starts with the cysteine, ends with the phenylalanine, and has 15 residues. Only the CDR3 DNA is retained, 45 bases long and in frame from the first base. The germline V gene supplies CDR1 MGHDK and CDR2 SYGVNS. V and J are trimmed by 1 base and 2 bases, and the gene matches miss 3 bases of the junction. The starting material was CD4+ T cells from PBMCs cultured with HIV peptides, obtained before COVID-19 vaccination. Per the publication, the cell subset or site label means: HIV-1 Nef peptide pool negative control/reference culture. This receptor chain uses TRBV25-1 and TRBJ2-3, and 7 junctional nucleotides match TRBD2. This TCR was sampled from a human donor who had a prior SARS-CoV-2 infection. The CDR3 protein is CASSEWGGFTDTQYF. The DNA sequence is given as TGTGCCAGCAGTGAATGGGGGGGGTTCACAGATACGCAGTATTTT.